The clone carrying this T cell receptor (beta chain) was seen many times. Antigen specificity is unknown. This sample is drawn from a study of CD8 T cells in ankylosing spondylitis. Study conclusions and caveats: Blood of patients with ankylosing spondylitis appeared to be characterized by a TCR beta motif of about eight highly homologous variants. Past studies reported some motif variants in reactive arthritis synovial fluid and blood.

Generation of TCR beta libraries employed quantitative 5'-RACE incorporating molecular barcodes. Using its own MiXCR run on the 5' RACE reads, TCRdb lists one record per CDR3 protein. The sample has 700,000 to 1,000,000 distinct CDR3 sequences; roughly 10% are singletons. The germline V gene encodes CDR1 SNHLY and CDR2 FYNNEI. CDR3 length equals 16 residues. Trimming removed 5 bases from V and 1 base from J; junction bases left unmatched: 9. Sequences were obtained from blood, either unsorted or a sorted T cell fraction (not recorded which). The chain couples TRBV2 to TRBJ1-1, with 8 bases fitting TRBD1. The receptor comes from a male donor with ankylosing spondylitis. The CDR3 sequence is CASSFWPQGGNTEAFF. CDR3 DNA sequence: TGTGCCAGCAGTTTCTGGCCACAGGGGGGGAACACTGAAGCTTTCTTT.